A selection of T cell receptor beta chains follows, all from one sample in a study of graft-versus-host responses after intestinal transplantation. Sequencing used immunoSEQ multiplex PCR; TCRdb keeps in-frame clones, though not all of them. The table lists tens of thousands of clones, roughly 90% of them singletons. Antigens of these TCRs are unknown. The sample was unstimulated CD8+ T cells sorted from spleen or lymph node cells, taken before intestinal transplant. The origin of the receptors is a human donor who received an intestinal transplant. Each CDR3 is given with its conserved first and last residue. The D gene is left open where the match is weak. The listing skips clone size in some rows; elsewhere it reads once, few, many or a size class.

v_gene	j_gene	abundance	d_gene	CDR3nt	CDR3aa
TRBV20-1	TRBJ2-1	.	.	TGCAGTGCTAGGCGCCTCAATGAGCAGTTCTTC	CSARRLNEQFF
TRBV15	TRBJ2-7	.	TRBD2	TGTGCCACCAGCAGGGAGACTAGCGGGCCCTCCTACGAGCAGTACTTC	CATSRETSGPSYEQYF
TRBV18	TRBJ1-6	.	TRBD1	TGTGCCAGCTCACCACGACAGGACAGGGATTCACCCCTCCACTTT	CASSPRQDRDSPLHF
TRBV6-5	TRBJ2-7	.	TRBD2	TGTGCCAGCAGGTCCGGGACTAGAGCCTACGAGCAGTACTTC	CASRSGTRAYEQYF
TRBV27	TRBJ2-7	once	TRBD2	TGTGCCAGCAGTTTAAGGAGCGGGGGGACCTACGAGCAGTACTTC	CASSLRSGGTYEQYF
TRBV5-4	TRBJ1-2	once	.	TGTGCCAGCAGCTTGGGCCGGAGGGAGGGGGAGATCTATGGCTACACCTTC	CASSLGRREGEIYGYTF
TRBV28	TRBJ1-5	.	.	TGTGCCAGCAGTCAGACGGGGATCCTCTACTATCAGCCCCAGCATTTT	CASSQTGILYYQPQHF
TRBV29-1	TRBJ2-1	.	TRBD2	TGCAGCGTTGACGGGCTAGCGGGAGTTACTCCCTACAATGAGCAGTTCTTC	CSVDGLAGVTPYNEQFF
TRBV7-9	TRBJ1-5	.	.	TGTGCCAGCAGCGCCTCGAGGCAGCCCCAGCATTTT	CASSASRQPQHF
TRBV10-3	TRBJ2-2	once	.	TGTGCCATCAGGGAGGGGGCCGGCACCGGGGAGCTGTTTTTT	CAIREGAGTGELFF
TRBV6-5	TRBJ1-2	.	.	TGTGCCAGCAGCCCCGAGACCCCCGCGGGAGGCTACACCTTC	CASSPETPAGGYTF
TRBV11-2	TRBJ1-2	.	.	TGTGCCAGCAGTTCTCCCGGGGGGGCTGATGGCTACACCTTC	CASSSPGGADGYTF
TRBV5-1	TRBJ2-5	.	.	TGCGCCAGCAGCATAACAGGGACCCGACAAGAGACCCAGTACTTC	CASSITGTRQETQYF
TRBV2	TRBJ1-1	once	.	TGTGCCAGCACCTTGACAGGTAACACTGAAGCTTTCTTT	CASTLTGNTEAFF
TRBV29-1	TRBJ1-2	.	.	TGCAGCGTTCCATCTGAGGCCTATTCCTATGGCTACACCTTC	CSVPSEAYSYGYTF
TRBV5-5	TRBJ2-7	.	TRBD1	TGTGCCAGCGGGGGACAGAGCTCCTACGAGCAGTACTTC	CASGGQSSYEQYF
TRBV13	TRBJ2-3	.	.	TGTGCCAGCAGCTTAGTATCGGGGGGCACAGATACGCAGTATTTT	CASSLVSGGTDTQYF
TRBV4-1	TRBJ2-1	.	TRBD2	TGCGCCAGCAGCCAAGTAGCGGGAACCTCCTACAATGAGCAGTTCTTC	CASSQVAGTSYNEQFF
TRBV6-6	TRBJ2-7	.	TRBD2	TGTGCCAGCAGTCCTTCGACTAGCGGGACTGGCGAGCAGTACTTC	CASSPSTSGTGEQYF
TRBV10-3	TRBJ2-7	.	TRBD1	TGTGCCATCAGGGGGGACAGGGGGTCCTACGAGCAGTACTTC	CAIRGDRGSYEQYF
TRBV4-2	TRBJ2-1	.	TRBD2	TGTGCCAGCAGCCAAGACCTTCAAACTAGCGGGGTTTACAATGAGCAGTTCTTC	CASSQDLQTSGVYNEQFF
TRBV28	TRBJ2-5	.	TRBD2	TGTGCCAGCTGTCTAGCGGGAGTAGTAGAGACCCAGTACTTC	CASCLAGVVETQYF
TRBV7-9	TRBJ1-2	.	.	TGTGCCAGCAGCTTCCCCTGGTGGGGGCACCATGGCTACACCTTC	CASSFPWWGHHGYTF
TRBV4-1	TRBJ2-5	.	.	TGCGCCAGCAGCCAAGTGACGGACACCCTAGAGACCCAGTACTTC	CASSQVTDTLETQYF
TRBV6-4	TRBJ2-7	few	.	TGTGCCAGCAGTGAAAATACAGGCGACGAGCAGTACTTC	CASSENTGDEQYF
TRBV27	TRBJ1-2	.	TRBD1	TGTGCCAGCAGTTCCCGACAGGGGTGGGTAGAAGGCTACACCTTC	CASSSRQGWVEGYTF
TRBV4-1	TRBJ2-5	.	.	TGCGCCAGCAGCCAAGAGTTTCCAGGGGAACAAGAGGCCCAGTACTTC	CASSQEFPGEQEAQYF
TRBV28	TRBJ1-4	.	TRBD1	TGTGCCAGCAGTAATGGGGGACAGGGGGCACTAAATGAAAAACTGTTTTTT	CASSNGGQGALNEKLFF
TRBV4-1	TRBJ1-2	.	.	TGCGCCAGCAGCCAAGTGGGGGGGATAGGCTATGGCTACACCTTC	CASSQVGGIGYGYTF
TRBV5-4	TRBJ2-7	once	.	TGTGCCAGCAGCACCCCTGGCCAGCAGTACTTC	CASSTPGQQYF
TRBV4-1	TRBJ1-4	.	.	TGCGCCAGCAGCCATTTCGCAGATGCAACTAATGAAAAACTGTTTTTT	CASSHFADATNEKLFF
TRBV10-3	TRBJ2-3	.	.	TGTGCCATCAGTGAAGGGGGGGCTGGAGATACGCAGTATTTT	CAISEGGAGDTQYF
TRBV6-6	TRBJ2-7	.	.	TGTGCCAGCAGCCACGGGGAAGATAGCTCCTACGAGCAGTACTTC	CASSHGEDSSYEQYF
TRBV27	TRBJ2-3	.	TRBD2	TGTGCCAGCAGTCGGACTAGCCCGGCCGTGGGTCCCCCTACAGATACGCAGTATTTT	CASSRTSPAVGPPTDTQYF
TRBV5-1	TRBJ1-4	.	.	TGCGCCAGCAGCTTGGGGGAGGGAGCAACTAATGAAAAACTGTTTTTT	CASSLGEGATNEKLFF
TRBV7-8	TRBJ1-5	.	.	TGTGCCAGCAGCTTAGGACCCTCAGGGGCCTCTAATCAGCCCCAGCATTTT	CASSLGPSGASNQPQHF
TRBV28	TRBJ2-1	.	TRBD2	TGTGCCAGCAGTTCGATCGGGACTAGCGTACCTGAGCAGTTCTTC	CASSSIGTSVPEQFF
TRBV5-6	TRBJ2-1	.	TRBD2	TGTGCCAGCAGCTTGCTAGCGGGGGGCCGCTACAATGAGCAGTTCTTC	CASSLLAGGRYNEQFF
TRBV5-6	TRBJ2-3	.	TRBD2	TGTGCCAGCAGCTGGGGGGGGGAGGGCCCGACAGATACGCAGTATTTT	CASSWGGEGPTDTQYF
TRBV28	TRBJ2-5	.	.	TGTGCCAGCAGTCGCCCCCTAGAGTTCCAAGAGACCCAGTACTTC	CASSRPLEFQETQYF
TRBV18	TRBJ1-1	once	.	TGTGCCAGCTCACCACCCTCGGGTGGAGGAACTGAAGCTTTCTTT	CASSPPSGGGTEAFF
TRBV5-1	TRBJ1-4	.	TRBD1	TGCGCCAGCAGCGGGACAGGGGGCGGTAATGAAAAACTGTTTTTT	CASSGTGGGNEKLFF
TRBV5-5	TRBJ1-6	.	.	TGTGCCAGCAGCTTGGTGAGGGATAATTCACCCCTCCACTTT	CASSLVRDNSPLHF
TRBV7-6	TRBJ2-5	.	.	TGTGCCAGCAGCTTAGAAGTGGGGGGCCAAGAGACCCAGTACTTC	CASSLEVGGQETQYF
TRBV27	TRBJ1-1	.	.	TGTGCCAGCAGTTTAACCGGGGGGTACACTGAAGCTTTCTTT	CASSLTGGYTEAFF